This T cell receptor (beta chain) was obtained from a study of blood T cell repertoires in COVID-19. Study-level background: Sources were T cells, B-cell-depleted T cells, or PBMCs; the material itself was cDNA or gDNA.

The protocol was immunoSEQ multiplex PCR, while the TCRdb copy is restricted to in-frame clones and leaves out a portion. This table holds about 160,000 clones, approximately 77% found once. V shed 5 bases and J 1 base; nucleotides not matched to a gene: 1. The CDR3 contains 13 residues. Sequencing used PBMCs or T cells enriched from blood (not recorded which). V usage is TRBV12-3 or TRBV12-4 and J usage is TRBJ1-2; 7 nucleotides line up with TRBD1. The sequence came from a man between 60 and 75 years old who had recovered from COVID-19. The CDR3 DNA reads TGTGCCAGCAGTAGGGACAGTAACTATGGCTACACCTTC. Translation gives CASSRDSNYGYTF.